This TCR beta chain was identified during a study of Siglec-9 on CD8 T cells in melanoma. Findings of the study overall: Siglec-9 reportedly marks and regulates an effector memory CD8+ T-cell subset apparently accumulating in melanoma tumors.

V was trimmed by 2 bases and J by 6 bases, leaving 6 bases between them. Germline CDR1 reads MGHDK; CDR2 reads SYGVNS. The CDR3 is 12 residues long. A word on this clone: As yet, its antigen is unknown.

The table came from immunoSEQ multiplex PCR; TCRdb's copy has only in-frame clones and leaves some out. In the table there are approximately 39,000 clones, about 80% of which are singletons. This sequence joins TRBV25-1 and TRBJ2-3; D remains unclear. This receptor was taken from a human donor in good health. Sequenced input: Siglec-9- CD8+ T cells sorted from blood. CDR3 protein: CASSEKRDTQYF. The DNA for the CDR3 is TGTGCCAGCAGTGAAAAGAGGGATACGCAGTATTTT.